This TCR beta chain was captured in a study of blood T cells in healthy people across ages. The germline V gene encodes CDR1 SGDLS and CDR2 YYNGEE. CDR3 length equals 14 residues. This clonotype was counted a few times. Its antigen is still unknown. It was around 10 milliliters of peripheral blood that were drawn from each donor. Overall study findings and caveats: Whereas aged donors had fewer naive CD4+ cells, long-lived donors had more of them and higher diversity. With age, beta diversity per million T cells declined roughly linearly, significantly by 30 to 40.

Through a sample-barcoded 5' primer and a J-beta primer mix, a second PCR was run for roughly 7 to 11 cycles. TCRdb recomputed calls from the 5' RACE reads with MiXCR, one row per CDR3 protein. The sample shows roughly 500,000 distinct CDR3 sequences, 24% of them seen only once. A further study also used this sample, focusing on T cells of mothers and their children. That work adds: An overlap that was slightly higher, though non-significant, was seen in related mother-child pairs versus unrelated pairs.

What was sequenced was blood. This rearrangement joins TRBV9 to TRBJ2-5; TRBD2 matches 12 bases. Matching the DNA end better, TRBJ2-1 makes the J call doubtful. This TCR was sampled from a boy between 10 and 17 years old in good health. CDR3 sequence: CASSALAGGGEQFF. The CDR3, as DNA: TGTGCCAGCAGCGCGCTAGCGGGAGGGGGTGAGCAGTTCTTC.